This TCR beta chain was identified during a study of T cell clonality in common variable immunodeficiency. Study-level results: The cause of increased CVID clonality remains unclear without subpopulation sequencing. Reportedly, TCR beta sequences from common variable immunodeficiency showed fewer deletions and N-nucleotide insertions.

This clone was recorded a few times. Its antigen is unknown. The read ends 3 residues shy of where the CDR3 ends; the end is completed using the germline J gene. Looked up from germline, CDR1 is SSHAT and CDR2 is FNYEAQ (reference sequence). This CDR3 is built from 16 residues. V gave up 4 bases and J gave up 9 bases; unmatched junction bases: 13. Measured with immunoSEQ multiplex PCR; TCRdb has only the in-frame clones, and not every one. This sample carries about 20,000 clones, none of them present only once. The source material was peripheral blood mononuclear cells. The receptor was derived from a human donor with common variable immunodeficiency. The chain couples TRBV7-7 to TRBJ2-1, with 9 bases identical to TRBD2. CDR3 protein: CASSSAAAGGGGEQFF. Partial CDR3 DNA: TGTGCCAGCAGCTCCGCCGCGGCGGGCGGGGGGGGTGAG.